The clone carrying this T cell receptor beta chain was detected ten times or more. Its antigen remains unidentified. MiXCR, applied by TCRdb to the 5' RACE reads, yields one record per CDR3 protein. The sample yields 25,000 to 35,000 distinct CDR3 sequences, 12% seen once. This entry is derived from a study of T-cell memory formation after mild COVID-19. Study-wide context: Each donor largely had its own TCR clusters.

Per germline, CDR1 SQVTM and CDR2 ANQGSEA. V lost 4 bases, J lost 0 bases, and 9 bases lay in between. The CDR3 loop spans 13 amino acids. General study points: Shrinking CD4+ clones were chiefly CM and EM; CD8+ ones were chiefly EMRA. Contracting clones from day 15 to 85 showed balanced CD4/CD8; later expanders favored CD4+.

The chain employs TRBV29-1 and TRBJ1-2; possibly TRBD1 for D (5 bases). The sequenced material came from PBMCs or a T cell subset sorted from them (not recorded which). The receptor was derived from an adult woman who had mild COVID-19 (a few samples of this study predate the infection). Cell type and time point are not known. The DNA of the CDR3 is TGCAGCGTTGGGCAGGGAGCTAACTATGGCTACACCTTC. Translated: CSVGQGANYGYTF.